Listed below are T cell receptor beta chains from one sample, sequenced in a study of glioma-infiltrating T cells after dendritic cell vaccination. Data came from immunoSEQ multiplex PCR; TCRdb stores just in-frame clones and leaves some out. Of tens of thousands of clones in the sample, around 90% were seen once. The sample in question was blood, obtained after dendritic cell vaccination. These receptors originate from a human donor with glioblastoma. Both conserved end residues are part of each CDR3. The D gene is left open where the match is weak. The size entry is marked missing in some rows and otherwise reads once, few, many or a size class.

.	TRBV11-2	TRBJ2-1	TRBD2	CASTRRGAYNEQFF	TGTGCCAGCACCCGACGGGGGGCCTACAATGAGCAGTTCTTC
.	TRBV11-2	TRBJ1-1	.	CASSFLMGGEAFF	TGTGCCAGCAGCTTTCTGATGGGGGGAGAAGCTTTCTTT
.	TRBV25-1	TRBJ1-2	.	CASSETGQLYGYTF	TGTGCCAGCAGTGAAACAGGGCAGCTCTATGGCTACACCTTC
.	TRBV5-4	TRBJ2-3	.	CASSYNTDTQYF	TGTGCCAGCAGCTACAATACAGATACGCAGTATTTT
.	TRBV5-6	TRBJ2-5	TRBD2	CASSLDGGGLQETQYF	TGTGCCAGCAGCTTGGACGGGGGGGGCCTCCAAGAGACCCAGTACTTC
.	TRBV5-1	TRBJ2-3	.	CASSLGSSSTDTQYF	TGCGCCAGCAGCCTCGGTAGCTCTAGCACAGATACGCAGTATTTT
once	TRBV10-2	TRBJ2-1	TRBD2	CASSGSGGHSYNEQFF	TGCGCCAGCAGTGGTAGCGGGGGGCACTCCTACAATGAGCAGTTCTTC
.	TRBV7-2	TRBJ2-1	TRBD2	CASSQTGTSGTFF	TGTGCCAGCAGCCAAACCGGGACTAGCGGGACGTTCTTC
few	TRBV19	TRBJ1-2	.	CASSPTGQGGYGYTF	TGTGCCAGTAGTCCCACAGGTCAAGGGGGCTATGGCTACACCTTC
.	TRBV2	TRBJ2-2	.	CASSVRGQTTGELFF	TGTGCCAGCAGCGTAAGAGGACAAACCACCGGGGAGCTGTTTTTT
.	TRBV7-6	TRBJ1-6	TRBD1	CASSSGTDNSPLHF	TGTGCCAGCAGTTCCGGGACAGATAATTCACCCCTCCACTTT
.	TRBV29-1	TRBJ1-4	TRBD1	CSVAGGDEKLFF	TGCAGCGTTGCAGGGGGCGACGAAAAACTGTTTTTT
.	TRBV27	TRBJ1-3	.	CASSLQGAGNTIYF	TGTGCCAGCAGTTTACAAGGGGCTGGAAACACCATATATTTT
.	TRBV27	TRBJ2-1	.	CATRNGLAPFYNEQFF	TGTGCCACCAGAAATGGGCTCGCTCCTTTCTACAATGAGCAGTTCTTC
.	TRBV28	TRBJ2-7	TRBD1	CASSPNRPGQGYEQYF	TGTGCCAGCAGTCCAAACCGCCCGGGACAGGGCTACGAGCAGTACTTC
.	TRBV18	TRBJ1-2	.	CASSPLEGGAYGYTF	TGTGCCAGCTCCCCTCTCGAGGGGGGGGCCTATGGCTACACCTTC
few	TRBV2	TRBJ2-7	.	CASSGSPLYEQYF	TGTGCCAGCAGTGGTAGCCCGTTATACGAGCAGTACTTC
.	TRBV7-2	TRBJ1-5	.	CASSLRSNQPQHF	TGTGCCAGCAGCTTGAGAAGCAATCAGCCCCAGCATTTT
.	TRBV7-9	TRBJ2-4	.	CASSLAFRGLAKNIQYF	TGTGCCAGCAGCTTAGCGTTTAGGGGTTTAGCCAAAAACATTCAGTACTTC
.	TRBV20-1	TRBJ2-1	.	CSAERTEQFF	TGCAGTGCCGAGCGTACTGAGCAGTTCTTC
once	TRBV6-1	TRBJ1-1	TRBD1	CASSRGDRVGTEAFF	TGTGCCAGCAGTCGTGGGGACAGGGTGGGCACTGAAGCTTTCTTT
.	TRBV14	TRBJ1-1	.	CASSQDVPGNTEAFF	TGTGCCAGCAGCCAAGATGTTCCAGGTAACACTGAAGCTTTCTTT
.	TRBV19	TRBJ1-2	TRBD1	CASSIRQGERGYTF	TGTGCCAGTAGTATTAGGCAGGGGGAACGCGGCTACACCTTC
.	TRBV9	TRBJ2-3	.	CASAARVGTDTQYF	TGTGCCAGCGCGGCGAGGGTAGGAACAGATACGCAGTATTTT
.	TRBV5-1	TRBJ2-1	.	CASSLGRTYNEQFF	TGCGCCAGCAGCTTAGGCAGGACTTACAATGAGCAGTTCTTC
few	TRBV6-1	TRBJ1-5	.	CASSEGDRAQHF	TGTGCCAGCAGTGAAGGAGATCGGGCCCAGCATTTT
few	TRBV18	TRBJ1-1	TRBD1	CASSPAGTGKRGTEAFF	TGTGCCAGCTCACCTGCCGGGACAGGGAAACGGGGCACTGAAGCTTTCTTT
.	TRBV2	TRBJ1-2	.	CASRQTGANYGYTF	TGTGCCAGCAGGCAGACAGGTGCTAACTATGGCTACACCTTC
.	TRBV10-3	TRBJ1-1	.	CAFRGEANTEAFF	TGTGCCTTCCGGGGGGAAGCCAACACTGAAGCTTTCTTT
few	TRBV5-6	TRBJ1-1	TRBD1	CASSSLEGARDTEAFF	TGTGCCAGCAGCTCCCTGGAGGGGGCTAGGGACACTGAAGCTTTCTTT
.	TRBV15	TRBJ1-5	.	CATSRDQGAGNQPQHF	TGTGCCACCAGCAGAGATCAAGGTGCGGGCAATCAGCCCCAGCATTTT
.	TRBV11-1	TRBJ2-3	.	CASSPGSYIRETDTQYF	TGTGCCAGCAGTCCAGGTTCCTATATTCGGGAGACAGATACGCAGTATTTT
.	TRBV29-1	TRBJ2-1	.	CSVVLSSYNEQFF	TGCAGCGTAGTCCTCAGCTCCTACAATGAGCAGTTCTTC
.	TRBV27	TRBJ2-2	.	CASSLRGELFF	TGTGCCAGCAGTTTACGGGGGGAGCTGTTTTTT
.	TRBV10-3	TRBJ1-2	.	CAGGTTPGGYTF	TGTGCCGGCGGGACCACCCCGGGCGGCTACACCTTC
.	TRBV5-1	TRBJ1-4	TRBD1	CASSFRQGEVREKLFF	TGCGCCAGCAGCTTCCGACAGGGTGAGGTTCGAGAAAAACTGTTTTTT
.	TRBV7-8	TRBJ2-1	TRBD2	CASSPPLRLAANEQFF	TGTGCCAGCAGTCCCCCCCTTAGGCTAGCGGCAAATGAGCAGTTCTTC
.	TRBV27	TRBJ2-1	TRBD2	CASRREMWSEQFF	TGTGCCAGCAGGCGGGAGATGTGGAGTGAGCAGTTCTTC
.	TRBV5-4	TRBJ2-7	TRBD1	CASSLPGQQSYEQYF	TGTGCCAGCAGCTTACCGGGACAGCAATCCTACGAGCAGTACTTC
.	TRBV19	TRBJ1-5	.	CASSIAGSNQPQHF	TGTGCCAGTAGTATAGCAGGTAGCAATCAGCCCCAGCATTTT
.	TRBV28	TRBJ1-3	.	CASSFTSIAVSSGNTIYF	TGTGCCAGCAGTTTCACCTCTATAGCAGTGAGCTCTGGAAACACCATATATTTT
.	TRBV4-1	TRBJ2-3	.	CASSQGQNLEYADTQYF	TGCGCCAGCAGCCAAGGCCAAAACCTCGAGTACGCGGATACGCAGTATTTT
.	TRBV7-9	TRBJ1-6	TRBD1	CASSPTGGTYNSPLHF	TGTGCCAGCAGCCCGACAGGGGGCACCTATAATTCACCCCTCCACTTT
.	TRBV19	TRBJ2-5	TRBD1	CASSIGGQGGETQYF	TGTGCCAGTAGTATTGGGGGACAGGGCGGAGAGACCCAGTACTTC
.	TRBV18	TRBJ1-2	.	CASSQQEPGGGYTF	TGTGCCAGCTCACAACAGGAGCCTGGAGGGGGCTACACCTTC
.	TRBV7-2	TRBJ2-2	TRBD1	CASSLAGTGDTGELFF	TGTGCCAGCAGCTTAGCGGGGACAGGGGACACCGGGGAGCTGTTTTTT
.	TRBV5-1	TRBJ2-5	.	CASRPTTGTETQYF	TGCGCCAGCAGGCCGACCACAGGGACCGAGACCCAGTACTTC
.	TRBV4-2	TRBJ2-1	.	CASSQDATAGYNEQFF	TGTGCCAGCAGCCAAGATGCGACTGCCGGCTACAATGAGCAGTTCTTC
.	TRBV27	TRBJ2-7	TRBD1	CASSPDRDRAYEQYF	TGTGCCAGCAGTCCAGACCGGGACAGGGCCTACGAGCAGTACTTC
.	TRBV7-2	TRBJ2-3	.	CASSPTASLTDTQYF	TGTGCCAGCAGCCCGACAGCCTCCCTAACAGATACGCAGTATTTT
.	TRBV5-6	TRBJ1-2	TRBD1	CASSLTGGWGYTF	TGTGCCAGCAGCTTGACAGGGGGCTGGGGCTACACCTTC
.	TRBV10-1	TRBJ1-2	.	CASSESGGYGYTF	TGCGCCAGCAGTGAGTCGGGAGGGTACGGCTACACCTTC
few	TRBV6-5	TRBJ2-7	.	CASSYSSGAGYEQYF	TGTGCCAGCAGTTACTCGAGCGGCGCGGGCTACGAGCAGTACTTC
.	TRBV6-5	TRBJ1-2	.	CASSYSSVVYGYTF	TGTGCCAGCAGTTACTCGTCAGTGGTCTATGGCTACACCTTC
.	TRBV11-2	TRBJ1-3	.	CASSLSPRAGNTIYF	TGTGCCAGCAGCCTTAGTCCCAGGGCTGGAAACACCATATATTTT
.	TRBV27	TRBJ2-7	.	CASSTPQAAIYEQYF	TGTGCCAGCTCGACCCCCCAAGCGGCAATCTACGAGCAGTACTTC
.	TRBV28	TRBJ1-3	.	CASSSHRARGNTIYF	TGTGCCAGCAGTTCACACAGGGCGAGAGGAAACACCATATATTTT